The clone carrying this TCR beta chain was picked up a small number of times. What it binds is not known. This sample was included in a study of radiation and T cells in renal cell carcinoma. Generated by immunoSEQ multiplex PCR, the TCRdb table keeps only in-frame clones and is missing some. The sample has about 130,000 clones, roughly 90% seen once. Germline V gene data show CDR1 as SEHNR and CDR2 as FQNEAQ (reference sequence). Trimming cost V 5 bases and J 4 bases; bases outside gene matches: 7. This CDR3 comprises 16 residues. Findings and limits, study-wide: Top tumor clonotypes rose in blood 2 weeks post-radiation, then contracted.

This sample's time point: baseline pretreatment blood. The sample's treatment: 15 Gy SBRT to primary tumor, nephrectomy 4 weeks later. The chain employs TRBV7-9 and TRBJ2-3; 12 nucleotides agree with TRBD2. The input for sequencing was blood, taken from a patient whose treatment included radiotherapy and nephrectomy. The TCR originated in a woman between 45 and 65 years old with renal cell carcinoma. For the CDR3, the DNA is TGTGCCAGCAGCCCTTTACTAGCGGGGGGTTCAGATACGCAGTATTTT. This gives the protein CASSPLLAGGSDTQYF.